This T cell receptor (beta chain) came from a study of blood T cell repertoires in COVID-19. The wider study: T cells, B-cell-depleted T cells, or PBMCs supplied cDNA or gDNA.

The CDR3 is made up of 13 amino acids. Trimming pared 2 bases from V and 4 bases from J, leaving 6 bases between. In germline, CDR1 is LNHDA, CDR2 SQIVND (reference sequence). This table comes from immunoSEQ multiplex PCR, and its TCRdb copy is limited to in-frame clones, with some not included. The profile shows about 42,000 clones, roughly 76% of them singletons. This clonotype was sampled from a woman in her sixties or seventies with acute or convalescent COVID-19. The chain employs TRBV19 and TRBJ1-3; D ambiguous. Sequenced sample: peripheral blood. The CDR3 region has the DNA TGTGCCAGTAGTATAACTGCGGGAAACACCATATATTTT. Translated: CASSITAGNTIYF.